The 10 T cell receptor beta chains given below trace back to one sample, sequenced in a study of identical twins. TCRdb re-called the 5' RACE reads through MiXCR, storing one row per CDR3 protein. The sample holds 1.5 million to 2 million distinct CDR3 sequences, around 29% seen once. The sample comprised cord blood. The receptors come from a newborn girl in good health.

This sequence joins TRBV29-1 and TRBJ2-2, with D unclear. V was cut by 5 bases and J by 0 bases, with 7 bases left in between. Germline CDR1 reads SQVTM; CDR2 reads ANQGSEA. The CDR3 is 13 residues long. The CDR3 here is CSVPVTNTGELFF. The CDR3 coding sequence is TGCAGCGTTCCGGTTACGAACACCGGGGAGCTGTTTTTT.

This clonotype has ten or more counts. The chain links TRBV24-1 to TRBJ2-1, with 14 bases that match TRBD2. CDR3 size: 14 residues. The ends lost 7 bases at V and 7 bases at J; junction bases unmatched: 2. CDR1 is KGHDR, CDR2 SFDVKD, per germline. CDR3 residues: CATRGLAGGNEQFF. For the CDR3, the DNA is TGTGCCACCAGAGGACTAGCGGGAGGTAATGAGCAGTTCTTC.

The chain recombines TRBV4-1 with TRBJ2-7, with D unclear. This CDR3 spans 14 amino acids. V was clipped by 0 bases and J by 2 bases, with 8 bases between them. The germline V gene has CDR1 MGHRA and CDR2 YSYEKL. CDR3 bases: TGCGCCAGCAGCCAAGAATCTGGGGCCTACGAGCAGTACTTC. Its translation is CASSQESGAYEQYF.

The chain has TRBV10-1 and TRBJ2-7, with D tentatively TRBD1 (5 bases). This CDR3 is built from 13 residues. V was clipped by 4 bases and J by 6 bases, with 13 bases between them. CDR1 and CDR2 from the germline V gene are WNHNN and SYGVQD (reference sequence). CDR3 DNA: TGCGCCAGCAGTGGAAATACAGGTGGCGAGCAGTACTTC. Translation: CASSGNTGGEQYF.

This clonotype was seen ten or more times. The V call is TRBV5-1, the J call TRBJ2-7, with D unclear. CDR1 SGHRS and CDR2 YFSETQ come from the germline V gene. This CDR3 is built from 13 residues. Trimming stripped 1 base from V and 3 bases from J, with 8 bases between. The CDR3, as DNA: TGCGCCAGCAGCTTGTCGCAGTACTACGAGCAGTACTTC. It specifies CASSLSQYYEQYF.

The V and J genes are TRBV27 and TRBJ2-1; 7 bases are a match to TRBD2. The J call could be wrong; TRBJ2-7 is a better fit for the DNA end. Germline-derived CDR1 and CDR2 are MNHEY and SMNVEV (reference sequence). This CDR3 is 15 amino acids long. CDR3 protein: CASGEGPAFYNEQYF. The CDR3, as DNA: TGTGCCAGTGGGGAGGGCCCCGCCTTCTACAATGAGCAGTACTTC.

In this sample, this clonotype turned up a few times. V and J are TRBV7-9 and TRBJ2-3; TRBD2 agrees at 10 bases. Germline V CDR1 and CDR2: SEHNR, FQNEAQ (reference sequence). The CDR3 runs 15 residues. V was pared by 4 bases and J by 4 bases, with 5 bases of the junction left unmatched. The CDR3 is CASSWAGLASDTQYF. The CDR3 DNA sequence: TGTGCCAGCAGCTGGGCGGGACTAGCGTCAGATACGCAGTATTTT.

This clonotype turned up a few times. The chain employs TRBV28 and TRBJ1-5; no reliable D call. The germline V gene has CDR1 MDHEN and CDR2 SYDVKM. The ends were cut back, 0 bases at V and 2 bases at J, with 5 bases in the middle. The CDR3 spans 14 residues. The CDR3 region is CASSLWVGNQPQHF. DNA for the CDR3: TGTGCCAGCAGTTTATGGGTAGGCAATCAGCCCCAGCATTTT.

Notes on this clonotype: At one end, the junction sequence differs from germline, possibly due to a read error. CDR3 coding DNA: TGTGCCAGCTCACCCGGGGAGCTGATCACAGATACGCCGTATTTT. Translated, it gives CASSPGELITDTPYF. The V gene is TRBV18, the J gene TRBJ2-3; TRBD2 might be the D (5 bases). This CDR3 is 15 amino acids long. Germline V CDR1 and CDR2: KGHSH, LQKENI.

This clonotype was seen repeatedly, ten times or more. The V call is TRBV7-2, the J call TRBJ2-3; D is ambiguous. CDR1 SGHTA and CDR2 FQGNSA come from the germline V gene. V dropped 1 base and J dropped 5 bases, with 10 bases sitting between them. The CDR3 extends over 14 amino acids. The chain's CDR3 is CASSLGLVVDTQYF. The CDR3 DNA reads as TGTGCCAGCAGCTTAGGCCTAGTAGTAGATACGCAGTATTTT. Combining the CDR3 with reference TRBV7-2 and TRBJ2-3 gives the whole variable domain GAGVSQSPSNKVTEKGKDVELRCDPISGHTALYWYRQSLGQGLEFLIYFQGNSAPDKSGLPSDRFSAERTGGSVSTLTIQRTQQEDSAVYLCASSLGLVVDTQYFGPGTRLTVL.